This T cell receptor beta chain came from a study of identical twins. Regarding the study as a whole: Out-of-frame TCR alpha sharing observed in monozygotic twins exceeded model estimates. Alpha sequences that were out-of-frame and twin-shared showed an excess of low generation probability. Clonotypes of the beta chain that were abundant in cord blood carried fewer insertions (memory repertoires showed none).

Regarding this clonotype: Its antigen is unknown. Mismatch with germline at one junction end may stem from a read error.

TCRdb itself ran the 5' RACE reads through MiXCR, one entry per CDR3 protein. The sample carries 1.5 million to 2 million distinct CDR3 sequences, about 32% recorded once. In germline, CDR1 is MNHEY, CDR2 SVGAGI. This CDR3 region has 15 residues. The sequenced material came from cord blood. The source is a newborn girl in good health. This chain uses TRBV6-5 with TRBJ1-1; 9 bases fit TRBD1. DNA for the CDR3: TGTGCCAGCAGACGACAGGGGGGATCGAACACTGAGGCTTTCTTT. It is translated as CASRRQGGSNTEAFF.